The 20 T cell receptor beta chains given below trace back to one sample, sequenced in a study of cytomegalovirus exposure and HLA in healthy donors. The PCR had 60 Vbeta and 13 Jbeta primers. The table came from immunoSEQ multiplex PCR; TCRdb's copy has only in-frame clones and leaves some out. The sample holds 53,000 or so clones. The specimen was PBMCs. The receptors originated from a man between 18 and 29 years old in good health and CMV-seropositive.

For the CDR3, the DNA is TGTGCCAGCAGTTTAAAAGGGGATCGGCAAGGGTATGGCTACACCTTC. This encodes CASSLKGDRQGYGYTF. The chain has TRBV27 and TRBJ1-2, with D possibly matching TRBD1 (5 bases). The CDR3 has 16 amino acids. CDR1 is MNHEY and CDR2 is SMNVEV in the germline V gene (reference sequence). Trimming left V 2 bases short and J 5 bases short, with 18 bases between.

V is TRBV19 and J is TRBJ2-2; 9 bases align to TRBD2. Looked up from germline, CDR1 is LNHDA and CDR2 is SQIVND (reference sequence). This CDR3 is built from 15 residues. The V and J ends lost 4 bases and 4 bases, in that order; junction bases with no gene match: 4. CDR3 DNA: TGTGCCAGTAGTACGGGACTAGCTAGCACCGGGGAGCTGTTTTTT. This gives the protein CASSTGLASTGELFF.

The chain carries TRBV5-6 and TRBJ2-7, with 10 bases fitting TRBD2. The CDR3 runs 16 residues. Unmatched junction bases numbered 8, after V lost 1 base and J lost 4 bases. CDR1 SGHDT and CDR2 YYEEEE come from the germline V gene. CDR3 protein: CASSLQSSGSRYEQYF. CDR3 DNA: TGTGCCAGCAGCTTGCAGTCTAGCGGGAGTCGTTACGAGCAGTACTTC.

The chain couples TRBV29-1 to TRBJ2-7, with D possibly TRBD2 on 6 matching bases. The CDR3 has 17 amino acids. Between the trimmed V and J ends, which lost 2 bases and 6 bases, there was a span of 26 bases. Looked up from germline, CDR1 is SQVTM and CDR2 is ANQGSEA. CDR3 amino acids: CSVELVGGREVLREQYF. CDR3 bases: TGCAGCGTTGAACTGGTAGGTGGCAGGGAGGTTCTCCGCGAGCAGTACTTC.

The chain employs TRBV28 and TRBJ2-7, with 14 bases matching TRBD2. The V gene end was trimmed by 6 bases and the J gene end by 1 base; junction bases not matched to a gene: 2. The CDR3 has 15 amino acids. Per the germline V gene, CDR1 is MDHEN and CDR2 is SYDVKM. CDR3 coding DNA: TGTGCCAGCAGGGGGACTAGCGGGAGTTCCTACGAGCAGTACTTC. This translates into CASRGTSGSSYEQYF.

This chain connects TRBV7-8 to TRBJ1-5; D perhaps matches TRBD1 (5 bases). Between the trimmed V and J ends, which lost 1 base and 5 bases, there was a span of 9 bases. Germline loops: CDR1 SGHVS, CDR2 FQNEAQ. The length of the CDR3 is 14 residues. CDR3 amino acids: CASSLDAGYQPQHF. The CDR3 DNA sequence: TGTGCCAGCAGCTTAGATGCAGGGTATCAGCCCCAGCATTTT. Combining the CDR3 with reference TRBV7-8 and TRBJ1-5 gives the whole variable domain GAGVSQSPRYKVAKRGQDVALRCDPISGHVSLFWYQQALGQGPEFLTYFQNEAQLDKSGLPSDRFFAERPEGSVSTLKIQRTQQEDSAVYLCASSLDAGYQPQHFGDGTRLSIL.

V gene TRBV30 combines with J gene TRBJ1-3; D call uncertain. CDR3 length equals 13 residues. Germline values: CDR1 GTSNPN, CDR2 SVGIG (reference sequence). Trimming pared 0 bases from V and 4 bases from J, leaving 7 bases between. The CDR3 sequence: CAWSVLLGNTIYF. The CDR3 DNA follows: TGTGCCTGGAGTGTACTTCTGGGAAACACCATATATTTT.

The chain couples TRBV28 to TRBJ2-7, with TRBD1 matching 7 bases. CDR1 and CDR2 from the germline V gene are MDHEN and SYDVKM. This CDR3 has 13 amino acids. Trimming at V came to 3 bases and at J to 6 bases, leaving 5 bases not matched to a gene. CDR3 nucleotides: TGTGCCAGCAGTTTTAGACAGGGTAGCGAGCAGTACTTC. It is translated as CASSFRQGSEQYF.

The chain recombines TRBV6-6 with TRBJ2-5, with 7 bases fitting TRBD1. V trimming: 7 bases; J trimming: 2 bases; junction bases outside the gene matches: 4. CDR1 is MNHNY, CDR2 SVGAGI, per germline (reference sequence). CDR3 size: 13 residues. The CDR3 is CASKGTVQETQYF. As DNA, the CDR3 is TGTGCCAGCAAAGGGACAGTACAAGAGACCCAGTACTTC.

This rearrangement joins TRBV27 to TRBJ2-3; D is ambiguous. Germline values: CDR1 MNHEY, CDR2 SMNVEV (reference sequence). The CDR3 contains 14 residues. V lost 1 base and J lost 1, with 6 bases in between. In nucleotides, the CDR3 is TGTGCCAGCAGTTTATTCGTCCGCACAGATACGCAGTATTTT. Amino acids: CASSLFVRTDTQYF.

CDR3 loop: CASSEGTSGFYNEQFF. Written as DNA, the CDR3 is TGTGCCAGCAGTGAAGGGACTAGCGGTTTCTACAATGAGCAGTTCTTC. The V and J genes are TRBV6-1 and TRBJ2-1; TRBD2 agrees at 10 bases. The CDR3 loop spans 16 amino acids. The germline CDR1 and CDR2 sequences are MNHNS and SASEGT. The V and J ends lost 1 base and 3 bases, in that order; junction bases with no gene match: 3.

The CDR3 protein is CASSLRDRNSPLHF. In DNA, the CDR3 is TGCGCCAGCAGCTTGCGGGACAGAAATTCACCCCTCCACTTT. The rearrangement uses TRBV5-1 and TRBJ1-6, with 7 bases aligning to TRBD1. The CDR3 spans 14 residues. CDR1 and CDR2 from the germline V gene are SGHRS and YFSETQ. V gave up 1 base and J gave up 7 bases; unmatched junction bases: 2.

The J gene is TRBJ1-3, the V gene TRBV2; D might be TRBD1 (5 bases). The CDR3 has 16 amino acids. Germline-derived CDR1 and CDR2 are SNHLY and FYNNEI. V dropped 2 bases and J dropped 0 bases, with 11 bases sitting between them. CDR3 sequence reads: CASSERGLFSGNTIYF. DNA for the CDR3: TGTGCCAGCAGTGAAAGGGGTCTATTCTCTGGAAACACCATATATTTT.

The chain couples TRBV19 to TRBJ1-5, with D hard to call. The CDR3 consists of 15 residues. Trimming pared 1 base from V and 0 bases from J, leaving 7 bases between. Per germline, CDR1 LNHDA and CDR2 SQIVND (reference sequence). DNA of the CDR3: TGTGCCAGTAGTATAGCGGGGATTAGCAATCAGCCCCAGCATTTT. Protein: CASSIAGISNQPQHF. Together with reference TRBV19 and TRBJ1-5, the CDR3 gives the full variable domain: DGGITQSPKYLFRKEGQNVTLSCEQNLNHDAMYWYRQDPGQGLRLIYYSQIVNDFQKGDIAEGYSVSREKKESFPLTVTSAQKNPTAFYLCASSIAGISNQPQHFGDGTRLSIL.

The chain employs TRBV4-1 and TRBJ2-1, with D hard to call. Germline V CDR1 and CDR2: MGHRA, YSYEKL. With 2 bases removed from V and 5 bases from J, the gap between germline ends came to 7 bases. The CDR3 length is 13 residues. The chain's CDR3 is CASSQISNNEQFF. CDR3 sequence (DNA): TGCGCCAGCAGCCAAATTTCTAACAATGAGCAGTTCTTC.

This chain links TRBV19 with TRBJ2-1, with TRBD1 matching over 7 bases. CDR3 size: 18 residues. Germline CDR1 is LNHDA and CDR2 is SQIVND (reference sequence). Unmatched junction bases numbered 12, after V lost 0 bases and J lost 4 bases. CDR3 in amino acids: CASSIELGPGQHYNEQFF. As DNA, the CDR3 is TGTGCCAGTAGTATAGAGCTCGGACCGGGACAGCATTACAATGAGCAGTTCTTC. The full variable domain, in which reference TRBV19 and TRBJ2-1 provide the parts outside the CDR3, is DGGITQSPKYLFRKEGQNVTLSCEQNLNHDAMYWYRQDPGQGLRLIYYSQIVNDFQKGDIAEGYSVSREKKESFPLTVTSAQKNPTAFYLCASSIELGPGQHYNEQFFGPGTRLTVL.

V gene TRBV7-3 combines with J gene TRBJ2-1; the D is unclear. CDR3 length equals 15 residues. The germline gives CDR1 SGHTA, CDR2 FQGTGA. Trimming stripped 6 bases from V and 3 bases from J, with 15 bases between. The CDR3 is CASSLGSAIYNEQFF. The CDR3 DNA sequence: TGTGCCAGCAGTCTAGGATCGGCCATCTACAATGAGCAGTTCTTC.

Here the CDR3 DNA reads TGTGCCAGCAGTTCGCCGGGACAGGGCCACTATGGCTACACCTTC. Its protein product is CASSSPGQGHYGYTF. This chain links TRBV6-6 with TRBJ1-2; 9 bases are a match to TRBD1. CDR3 length: 15 residues. In germline, CDR1 is MNHNY, CDR2 SVGAGI (reference sequence). V lost 4 bases, J lost 3 bases, and 6 bases stayed unmatched.

The V gene is TRBV28, the J gene TRBJ1-5; D ambiguous. Trimming left V 6 bases short and J 5 bases short, with 8 bases between. Germline V lookup: CDR1 MDHEN, CDR2 SYDVKM. The CDR3 sequence is 12 residues long. The CDR3 DNA is TGTGCCAGCAGACCTAACCATCAGCCCCAGCATTTT. Its translation: CASRPNHQPQHF.

The chain uses TRBV5-6 and TRBJ2-1, with 8 nucleotides matching TRBD2. The CDR3 is 15 residues long. Germline V gives CDR1 SGHDT, CDR2 YYEEEE. Trimming removed 0 bases from V and 3 bases from J; junction bases left unmatched: 2. The CDR3 protein is CASSLDLAGYNEQFF. The CDR3 DNA reads TGTGCCAGCAGCTTGGACCTAGCGGGCTACAATGAGCAGTTCTTC.